The sequence of this T cell receptor (beta chain) was determined in a study of blood T cell repertoires in COVID-19. The germline V gene encodes CDR1 SGHVS and CDR2 FNYEAQ. Trimming took 5 bases from V and 1 from J; bases not matched to a gene: 4. The CDR3 covers 14 residues. The assay was immunoSEQ multiplex PCR, and TCRdb's table has in-frame clones only and misses some. The profile shows around 200,000 clones, about 85% of them singletons. Sequenced sample: peripheral blood. V is TRBV7-6 and J is TRBJ2-7, with 8 nucleotides matching TRBD1. The receptor was isolated from a young man with acute or convalescent COVID-19. The CDR3 coding sequence is TGTGCCAGCAGCGAAAGACAGGGGTCCTACGAGCAGTACTTC. Translating gives CASSERQGSYEQYF.